Listed here are 4 T cell receptor beta chains from one sample, sequenced in a study of cytomegalovirus exposure and HLA in healthy donors. The PCR was carried out with 60 Vbeta primers and 13 Jbeta primers. Clones were sequenced by immunoSEQ multiplex PCR, and TCRdb holds only the in-frame ones, with some missing. The sample holds fewer than 250,000 clones; more than 60% are singletons and the top ten take over 2%. Sequencing input: PBMCs. The source of these receptors is a woman in her 30s in good health and CMV-seropositive.

Written as DNA, the CDR3 is TGTGCCAGCAGTGGGACAGGGTCCAGCCAGCCCCAGCATTTT. Amino acid sequence: CASSGTGSSQPQHF. The rearrangement uses TRBV25-1 and TRBJ1-5; 8 nucleotides match TRBD1. The CDR3 runs 14 residues. The V and J ends lost 4 bases and 7 bases, in that order; junction bases with no gene match: 6. Germline V gives CDR1 MGHDK, CDR2 SYGVNS.

V gene TRBV2 combines with J gene TRBJ1-5, with a tentative D call TRBD1 (5 bases). Between the trimmed V and J ends, which lost 10 bases and 5 bases, there was a span of 12 bases. Germline values: CDR1 SNHLY, CDR2 FYNNEI. The CDR3 sequence is 12 residues long. As DNA, the CDR3 is TGTGCCACCGCGGGGGAGGATCAGCCCCAGCATTTT. Its translation: CATAGEDQPQHF.

V and J are TRBV30 and TRBJ1-5; D ambiguous. The CDR3 contains 13 residues. Germline assignment: CDR1 GTSNPN and CDR2 SVGIG (reference sequence). Trimming pared 2 bases from V and 4 bases from J, leaving 9 bases between. CDR3 in DNA: TGTGCCTGGAGTACACGGGGTAATCAGCCCCAGCATTTT. Its translation is CAWSTRGNQPQHF.

A single count supports this clone. This rearrangement joins TRBV11-3 to TRBJ1-1; perhaps TRBD1 as D (6 bases). This CDR3 has 17 residues. Germline V gives CDR1 SGHNT, CDR2 YENEEA. V was cut by 2 bases and J by 0 bases, with 16 bases left in between. CDR3: CASSLPRYGTLNTEAFF. In nucleotides, the CDR3 is TGTGCCAGCAGCTTACCCCGATACGGGACACTGAACACTGAAGCTTTCTTT.